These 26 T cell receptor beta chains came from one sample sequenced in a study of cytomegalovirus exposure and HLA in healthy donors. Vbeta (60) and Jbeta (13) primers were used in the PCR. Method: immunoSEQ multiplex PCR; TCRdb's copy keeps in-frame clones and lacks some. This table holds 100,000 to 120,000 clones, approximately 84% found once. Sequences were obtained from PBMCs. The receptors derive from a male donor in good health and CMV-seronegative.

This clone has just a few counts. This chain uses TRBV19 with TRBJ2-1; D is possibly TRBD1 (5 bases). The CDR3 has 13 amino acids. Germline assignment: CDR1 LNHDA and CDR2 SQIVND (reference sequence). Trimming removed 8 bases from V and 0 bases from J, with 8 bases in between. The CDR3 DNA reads TGTGCCAGTGCTGACAGCTCCTACAATGAGCAGTTCTTC. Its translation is CASADSSYNEQFF.

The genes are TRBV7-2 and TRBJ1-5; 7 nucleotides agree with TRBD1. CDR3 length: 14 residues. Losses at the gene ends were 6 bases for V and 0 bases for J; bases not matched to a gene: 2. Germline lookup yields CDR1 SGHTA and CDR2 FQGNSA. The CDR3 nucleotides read TGTGCCAGCAGTGGGGACAGTAGCAATCAGCCCCAGCATTTT. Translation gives CASSGDSSNQPQHF.

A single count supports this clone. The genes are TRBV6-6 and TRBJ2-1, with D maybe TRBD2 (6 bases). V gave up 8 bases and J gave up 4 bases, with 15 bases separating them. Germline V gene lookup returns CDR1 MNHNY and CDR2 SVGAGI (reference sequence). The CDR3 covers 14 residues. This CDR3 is CASLREPPYNEQFF. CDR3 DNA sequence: TGTGCCAGCCTACGGGAGCCGCCTTACAATGAGCAGTTCTTC.

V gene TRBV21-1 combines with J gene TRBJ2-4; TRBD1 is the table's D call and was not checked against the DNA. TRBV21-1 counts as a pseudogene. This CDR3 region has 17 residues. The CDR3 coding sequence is TGTGCCAGCAGCAAAGTGGACAGAGCCCTAGCCAAAAACATTCAGTACTTC. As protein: CASSKVDRALAKNIQYF.

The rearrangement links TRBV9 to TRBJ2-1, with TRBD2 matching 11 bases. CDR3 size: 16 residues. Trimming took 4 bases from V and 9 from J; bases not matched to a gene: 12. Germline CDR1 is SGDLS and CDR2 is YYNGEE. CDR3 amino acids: CASSQASSGRPPEQFF. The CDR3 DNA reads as TGTGCCAGCAGCCAAGCCTCTAGCGGGAGGCCACCTGAGCAGTTCTTC.

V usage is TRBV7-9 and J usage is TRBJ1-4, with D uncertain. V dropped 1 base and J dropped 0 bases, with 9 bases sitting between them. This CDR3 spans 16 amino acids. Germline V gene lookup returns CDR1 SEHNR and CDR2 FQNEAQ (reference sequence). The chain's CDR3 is CASSLVSGSTNEKLFF. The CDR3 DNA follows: TGTGCCAGCAGCTTAGTTTCCGGGTCAACTAATGAAAAACTGTTTTTT. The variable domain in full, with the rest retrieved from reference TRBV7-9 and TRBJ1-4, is DTGVSQNPRHKITKRGQNVTFRCDPISEHNRLYWYRQTLGQGPEFLTYFQNEAQLEKSRLLSDRFSAERPKGSFSTLEIQRTEQGDSAMYLCASSLVSGSTNEKLFFGSGTQLSVL.

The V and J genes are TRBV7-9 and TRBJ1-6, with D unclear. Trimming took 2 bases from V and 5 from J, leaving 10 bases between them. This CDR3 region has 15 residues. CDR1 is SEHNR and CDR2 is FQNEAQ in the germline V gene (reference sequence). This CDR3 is CASSLLGSNNSPLHF. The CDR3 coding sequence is TGTGCCAGCAGCTTACTGGGCAGTAATAATTCACCCCTCCACTTT. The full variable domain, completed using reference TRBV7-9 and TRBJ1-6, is DTGVSQNPRHKITKRGQNVTFRCDPISEHNRLYWYRQTLGQGPEFLTYFQNEAQLEKSRLLSDRFSAERPKGSFSTLEIQRTEQGDSAMYLCASSLLGSNNSPLHFGNGTRLTVT.

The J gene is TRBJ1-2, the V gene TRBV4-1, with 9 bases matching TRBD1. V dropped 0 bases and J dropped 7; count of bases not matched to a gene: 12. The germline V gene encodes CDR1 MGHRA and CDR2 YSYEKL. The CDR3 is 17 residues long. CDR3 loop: CASSQERRGQGVSGYTF. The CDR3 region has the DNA TGCGCCAGCAGCCAAGAGAGGAGGGGACAGGGAGTCTCTGGCTACACCTTC.

The CDR3 sequence is CASSEMTTYSTDTQYF. The CDR3 DNA is TGCGCCAGCAGTGAGATGACAACCTATAGCACAGATACGCAGTATTTT. V is TRBV10-1 and J is TRBJ2-3, with D unresolved. The germline V gene has CDR1 WNHNN and CDR2 SYGVQD (reference sequence). V lost 2 bases, J lost 0 bases, and 12 bases lay in between. CDR3 length: 16 residues.

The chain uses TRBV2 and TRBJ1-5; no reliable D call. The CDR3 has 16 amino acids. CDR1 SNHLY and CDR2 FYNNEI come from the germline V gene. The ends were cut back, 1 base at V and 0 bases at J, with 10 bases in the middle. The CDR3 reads CASSEGGHYSNQPQHF. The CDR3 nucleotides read TGTGCCAGCAGTGAAGGCGGTCATTATAGCAATCAGCCCCAGCATTTT.

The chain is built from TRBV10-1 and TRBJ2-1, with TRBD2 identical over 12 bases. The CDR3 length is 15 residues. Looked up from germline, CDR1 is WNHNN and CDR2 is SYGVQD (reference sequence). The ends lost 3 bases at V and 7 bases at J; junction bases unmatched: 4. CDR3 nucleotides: TGCGCCAGCAGTGACCTAGCGGGAGGGTCGAATGAGCAGTTCTTC. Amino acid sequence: CASSDLAGGSNEQFF.

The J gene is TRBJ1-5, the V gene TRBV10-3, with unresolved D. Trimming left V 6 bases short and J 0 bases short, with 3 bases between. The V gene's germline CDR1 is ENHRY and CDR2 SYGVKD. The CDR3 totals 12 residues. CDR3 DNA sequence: TGTGCCATCAGCAATAGCAATCAGCCCCAGCATTTT. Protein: CAISNSNQPQHF.

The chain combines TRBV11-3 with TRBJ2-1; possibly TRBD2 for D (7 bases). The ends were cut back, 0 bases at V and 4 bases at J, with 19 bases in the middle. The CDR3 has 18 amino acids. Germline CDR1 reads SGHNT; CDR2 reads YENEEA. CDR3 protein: CASSLDRGGDTGYNEQFF. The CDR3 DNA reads TGTGCCAGCAGCTTAGATCGAGGGGGGGATACGGGATACAATGAGCAGTTCTTC.

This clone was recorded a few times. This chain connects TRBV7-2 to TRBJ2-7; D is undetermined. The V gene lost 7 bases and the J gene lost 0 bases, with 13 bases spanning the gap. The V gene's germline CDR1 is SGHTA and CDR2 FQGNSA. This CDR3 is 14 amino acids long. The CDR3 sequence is CASTPLRSSYEQYF. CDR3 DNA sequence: TGTGCCAGCACCCCATTGCGAAGCTCCTACGAGCAGTACTTC.

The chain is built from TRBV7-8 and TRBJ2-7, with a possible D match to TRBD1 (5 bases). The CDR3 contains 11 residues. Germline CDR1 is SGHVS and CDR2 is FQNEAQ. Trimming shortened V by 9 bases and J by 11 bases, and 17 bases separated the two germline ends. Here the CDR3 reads CARGQGGAEYF. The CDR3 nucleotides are TGTGCCAGGGGGCAGGGTGGGGCGGAGTACTTC.

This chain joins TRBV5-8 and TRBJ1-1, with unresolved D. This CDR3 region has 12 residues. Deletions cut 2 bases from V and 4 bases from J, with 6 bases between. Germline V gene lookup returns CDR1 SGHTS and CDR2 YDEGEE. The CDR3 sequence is CASSLTFTEAFF. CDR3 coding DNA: TGTGCCAGCAGCTTAACTTTCACTGAAGCTTTCTTT.

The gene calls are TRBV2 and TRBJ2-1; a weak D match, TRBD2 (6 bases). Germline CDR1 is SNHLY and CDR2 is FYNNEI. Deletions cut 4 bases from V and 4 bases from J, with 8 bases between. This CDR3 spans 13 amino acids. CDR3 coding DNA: TGTGCCAGCAGTGGGGGGACTTACAATGAGCAGTTCTTC. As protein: CASSGGTYNEQFF.

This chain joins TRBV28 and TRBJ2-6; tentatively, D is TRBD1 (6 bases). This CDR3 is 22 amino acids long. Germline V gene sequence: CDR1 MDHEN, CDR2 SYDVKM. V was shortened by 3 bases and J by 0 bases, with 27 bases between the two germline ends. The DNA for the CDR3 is TGTGCCAGCAGTTTTATTGCCCCTAACAGGGCGGGTTCCCTCTCTGGGGCCAACGTCCTGACTTTC. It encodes CASSFIAPNRAGSLSGANVLTF.

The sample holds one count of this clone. The CDR3 reads CASRLQGFGGELFF. The CDR3, as DNA: TGTGCCAGTCGATTACAGGGTTTCGGCGGGGAGCTGTTTTTT. The chain recombines TRBV19 with TRBJ2-2, with D perhaps matching TRBD1 (6 bases). The CDR3 covers 14 residues. Germline values: CDR1 LNHDA, CDR2 SQIVND (reference sequence). Trimming pared 8 bases from V and 7 bases from J, leaving 17 bases between. The full variable domain, in which reference TRBV19 and TRBJ2-2 provide the parts outside the CDR3, is DGGITQSPKYLFRKEGQNVTLSCEQNLNHDAMYWYRQDPGQGLRLIYYSQIVNDFQKGDIAEGYSVSREKKESFPLTVTSAQKNPTAFYLCASRLQGFGGELFFGEGSRLTVL.

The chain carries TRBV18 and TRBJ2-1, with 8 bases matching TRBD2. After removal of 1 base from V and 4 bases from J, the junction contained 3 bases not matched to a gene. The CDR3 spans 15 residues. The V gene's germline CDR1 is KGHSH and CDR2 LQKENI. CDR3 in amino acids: CASSPRLAGYNEQFF. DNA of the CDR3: TGTGCCAGCTCACCACGGTTAGCGGGATACAATGAGCAGTTCTTC.

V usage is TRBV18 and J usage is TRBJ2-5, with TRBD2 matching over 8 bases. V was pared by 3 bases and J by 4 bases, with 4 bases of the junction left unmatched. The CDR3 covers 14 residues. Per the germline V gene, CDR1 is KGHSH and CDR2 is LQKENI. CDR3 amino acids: CASSPGLALETQYF. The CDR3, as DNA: TGTGCCAGCTCACCCGGACTAGCCCTAGAGACCCAGTACTTC. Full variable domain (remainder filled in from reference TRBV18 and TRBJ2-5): NAGVMQNPRHLVRRRGQEARLRCSPMKGHSHVYWYRQLPEEGLKFMVYLQKENIIDESGMPKERFSAEFPKEGPSILRIQQVVRGDSAAYFCASSPGLALETQYFGPGTRLLVL.

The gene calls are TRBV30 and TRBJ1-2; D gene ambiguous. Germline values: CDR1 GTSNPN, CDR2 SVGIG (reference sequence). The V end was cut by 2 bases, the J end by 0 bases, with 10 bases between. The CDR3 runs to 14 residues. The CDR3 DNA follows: TGTGCCTGGAGTCAGGAGGGCGCTAACTATGGCTACACCTTC. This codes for CAWSQEGANYGYTF. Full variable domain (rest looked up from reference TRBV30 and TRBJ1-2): SQTIHQWPATLVQPVGSPLSLECTVEGTSNPNLYWYRQAAGRGLQLLFYSVGIGQISSEVPQNLSASRPQDRQFILSSKKLLLSDSGFYLCAWSQEGANYGYTFGSGTRLTVV.

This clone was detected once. The CDR3 region has the DNA TGTGCCAGTAGTATAGAGGGGGACTTGTACTTC. Its protein is CASSIEGDLYF. The chain uses TRBV19 and TRBJ2-5; weak D call: TRBD2 (6 bases). V lost 0 bases to trimming and J lost 13 bases, with 9 bases between them. The CDR3 consists of 11 residues. In germline, CDR1 is LNHDA, CDR2 SQIVND (reference sequence).

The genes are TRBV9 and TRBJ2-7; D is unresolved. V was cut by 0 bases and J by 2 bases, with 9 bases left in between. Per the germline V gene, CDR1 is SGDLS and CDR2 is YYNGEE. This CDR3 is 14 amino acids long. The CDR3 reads CASSVGRSPYEQYF. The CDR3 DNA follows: TGTGCCAGCAGCGTAGGTAGATCCCCCTACGAGCAGTACTTC.

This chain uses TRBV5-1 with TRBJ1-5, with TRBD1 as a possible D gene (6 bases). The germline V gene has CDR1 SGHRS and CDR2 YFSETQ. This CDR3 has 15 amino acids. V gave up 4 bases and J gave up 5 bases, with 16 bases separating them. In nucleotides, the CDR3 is TGCGCCAGCAGCAGAGGGGGGGGCGCGCATCAGCCCCAGCATTTT. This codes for CASSRGGGAHQPQHF.

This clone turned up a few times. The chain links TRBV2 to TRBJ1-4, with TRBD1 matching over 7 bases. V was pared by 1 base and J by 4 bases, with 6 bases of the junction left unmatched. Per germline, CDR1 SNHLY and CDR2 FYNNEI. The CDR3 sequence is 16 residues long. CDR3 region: CASSEGDRTFNEKLFF. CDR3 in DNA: TGTGCCAGCAGTGAAGGGGACAGAACCTTTAATGAAAAACTGTTTTTT. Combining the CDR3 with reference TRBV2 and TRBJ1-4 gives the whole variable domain EPEVTQTPSHQVTQMGQEVILRCVPISNHLYFYWYRQILGQKVEFLVSFYNNEISEKSEIFDDQFSVERPDGSNFTLKIRSTKLEDSAMYFCASSEGDRTFNEKLFFGSGTQLSVL.